This T cell receptor beta chain was observed in a study of blood T cells in healthy people across ages (dated by TCRdb to between 2014 and 2017). With regard to the full study: Template switching captured roughly one uniquely barcoded TCR beta cDNA molecule per two T cells in model experiments. Using deep sequencing normalized with unique cDNA molecular identifiers, the study measured how TCR beta repertoire diversity changes with age. Donors were grouped into four age groups: young (average roughly 15 years), middle-aged (approximately 41), aged (around 60) and long-lived (just over 80). To avoid experimental bias, donors of different ages were spread randomly across the sequencing lanes. The study analyzed two additional independent replicas of 1 million unique cDNA reads from the same blood draw for two donors, one aged 18 to 29 and one aged 80 or older. Broader findings and caveats from the paper: As age increased, observed TCR beta diversity per million T cells dropped in a roughly linear way, and a significant reduction was already evident by age 40. The long-lived group showed more naive CD4+ T cells, fewer expanded clones and increased TCR diversity than the aged group, suggesting age selection. Donor CMV infection status was unknown, potentially confounding age-related changes in expanded clonotypes. Bulk unsorted PBMC profiling prevented conclusive comparison of naive and antigen-experienced compartments. Estimates of total diversity based on one million sequenced T cells were regarded as lower bounds and as underestimates. The percentage of naive T cells measured by flow cytometry correlated strongly with observed TCR beta diversity.

V loses 4 bases of germline sequence and J loses 5 bases, and the interval between the two ends is 14 bases. CDR1 SGHTA and CDR2 FQGNSA were looked up in the germline V gene. Measured from the cysteine to the phenylalanine, the CDR3 is 15 residues long. Kept here is only the CDR3 DNA, which spans 45 bases and is read in frame from base 1. Libraries were prepared through 5' RACE. The listed sequencing device is Illumina HiSeq 2500. The second PCR ran for about 6 to 12 cycles and used a J-beta primer mix along with a sample-barcoded 5' primer. Each TCR beta cDNA molecule received a unique molecular identifier from a template-switch 5' adaptor carrying 12 random nucleotides. At least 2.5 million CDR3-containing paired-end reads were obtained from each sample. The Mint cDNA synthesis kit, primed by a TRBC-specific oligonucleotide, was used to synthesize first-strand cDNA from all RNA. Following uracil-DNA glycosylase treatment, all cDNA underwent a first 18-cycle PCR with the universal primers M1SS and BC2_uni_R. In the source study's methods: Normalization of each sample was performed by random selection of 1 million high-quality reads, each carrying a distinct molecular identifier. Instead of being binned into consensus sequences, reads that shared molecular identifiers were thrown out. MiTCR, with a Q25 quality threshold and the strictest error-elimination algorithm, was used for CDR3 identification, clonotype clustering and error correction. A nonparametric unseen species model using Euler transformation provided a lower-bound estimate of total TCR beta diversity. The public reads were reprocessed in TCRdb via fastp at Q25 and MiXCR, keeping in-frame beta chains. Entries that share a CDR3 protein sequence are merged under the most common genes and DNA. These V and J calls derive from TCRdb rather than the authors' analysis. The sample contains around 990,000 distinct CDR3 sequences, roughly two fifths of them found a single time. Jointly, the top ten make up about 12% of the sample.

Of note for this clonotype: What antigen it recognizes has not been identified. Qualities for individual bases were not recorded, and no much larger clone is one base off.

The roughly 38 donors, aged roughly 6 to 100 years, were systemically healthy Caucasian individuals from Russia. Each donor gave approximately 9.3 milliliters of peripheral blood, collected into EDTA-treated Vacutainer tubes. Ficoll-Paque density-gradient centrifugation was used to isolate PBMCs, with at least 6.5 million obtained per sample. Total RNA, at least 6 micrograms per sample, was extracted from PBMCs with Trizol reagent. For every donor, flow cytometry on a PBMC aliquot measured the percentage of naive CD45RAhigh/CD27high T cells. The receptor was derived from a young man in good health. The source material was blood. The chain is made from TRBV7-2 and TRBJ1-4; TRBD1 is possibly the D segment (6 matching bases). The encoded CDR3 is CASSSVGGLNEKLFF. The DNA reads as follows: TGTGCCAGCAGCTCCGTCGGGGGGCTCAATGAAAAACTGTTTTTT.